Listed below are T cell receptor beta chains from one sample, sequenced in a study of T cells in Graves' hyperthyroidism and ophthalmopathy. TCRdb passed the multiplex PCR reads through MiXCR, listing each CDR3 protein once. Among some 600,000 distinct CDR3 sequences, approximately 15% were seen once, and the ten largest hold around 5.4%. Sequences were obtained from blood. Source of these receptors: a woman in her 30s with Graves' hyperthyroidism that later progressed to Graves' ophthalmopathy. Both conserved end residues are part of each CDR3. D genes are given only for firm matches. The size field is filled for only some rows; it gives once, few, many or a size class.

CDR3aa	CDR3nt	v_gene	d_gene	j_gene	len	abundance
CASGWRTGSRETQYF	TGTGCTAGTGGTTGGCGGACGGGCTCCCGAGAGACCCAGTACTTC	TRBV12-5	-	TRBJ2-5	15	many
CSARTAQANEKLFF	TGCAGTGCTAGAACCGCCCAAGCTAATGAAAAACTGTTTTTT	TRBV20-1	-	TRBJ1-4	14	many
CASSVDYQAGGQQGNQPQHF	TGTGCCAGCAGCGTAGATTACCAGGCTGGGGGACAGCAGGGCAATCAGCCCCAGCATTTT	TRBV9	TRBD1	TRBJ1-5	20	few
CASRGTSGYNEQFF	TGTGCCAGCAGGGGGACTAGCGGGTACAATGAGCAGTTCTTC	TRBV2	TRBD2	TRBJ2-1	14	many
CAWNRGRVIAETQYF	TGTGCCTGGAACAGGGGGCGAGTTATCGCAGAGACCCAGTACTTC	TRBV30	TRBD1	TRBJ2-5	15	many
CASSQRGTSTDTQYF	TGCGCCAGCAGCCAACGGGGGACTAGCACAGATACGCAGTATTTT	TRBV4-1	-	TRBJ2-3	15	many
CASSEGHRGGEKLFF	TGTGCCAGCAGTGAAGGTCATAGGGGAGGTGAAAAACTGTTTTTT	TRBV2	-	TRBJ1-4	15	many
CASRFREGGGDTQYF	TGTGCCAGCAGATTTAGGGAGGGGGGGGGGGATACGCAGTATTTT	TRBV7-2	-	TRBJ2-3	15	-
CASSLEEDGTITYNEQFF	TGTGCCAGCAGCTTAGAGGAAGATGGGACTATCACTTACAATGAGCAGTTCTTC	TRBV7-9	TRBD2	TRBJ2-1	18	-
CASSTKTGGRETQYF	TGTGCCAGCAGCACTAAGACAGGGGGACGGGAGACCCAGTACTTC	TRBV7-2	TRBD1	TRBJ2-5	15	many
CASSRAGSLSGNTIYF	TGTGCCAGCAGTCGAGCAGGGTCTCTATCTGGAAACACCATATATTTT	TRBV14	-	TRBJ1-3	16	-
CSAPRVGQTHSNQPQHF	TGCAGTGCCCCTCGGGTGGGACAGACACATAGCAATCAGCCCCAGCATTTT	TRBV20-1	TRBD1	TRBJ1-5	17	few
CASSLFQGNQPQHF	TGTGCCAGCAGCTTATTCCAGGGGAATCAGCCCCAGCATTTT	TRBV5-5	-	TRBJ1-5	14	many
CASTPQALYGYTF	TGTGCCAGCACTCCCCAGGCTCTCTATGGCTACACCTTC	TRBV6-1	-	TRBJ1-2	13	-
CSVTSGNGYTDTQYF	TGCAGCGTTACTAGCGGGAACGGTTACACAGATACGCAGTATTTT	TRBV29-1	TRBD2	TRBJ2-3	15	many
CASSHRTGDVYNEQFF	TGCGCCAGCAGCCACAGGACAGGGGACGTCTACAATGAGCAGTTCTTC	TRBV4-1	TRBD1	TRBJ2-1	16	-
CASSYAGQGYYEQYF	TGTGCCAGCAGTTACGCGGGACAGGGGTACTACGAGCAGTACTTC	TRBV6-5	TRBD1	TRBJ2-7	15	many
CASSLDVSGYEQYF	TGTGCCAGCAGCTTGGATGTTAGCGGCTACGAGCAGTACTTC	TRBV7-3	-	TRBJ2-7	14	-
CASSQLGETQYF	TGTGCCAGCAGCCAACTGGGAGAGACCCAGTACTTC	TRBV14	-	TRBJ2-5	12	many
CASSQGAAPDTQYF	TGTGCCAGCAGCCAAGGCGCGGCCCCAGATACGCAGTATTTT	TRBV3-1	-	TRBJ2-3	14	many
CASSLQGTPFF	TGTGCCAGCTCTCTACAGGGGACTCCTTTCTTT	TRBV18	TRBD1	TRBJ1-1	11	-
CATSKQGGTGELFF	TGTGCCACCAGCAAACAGGGGGGAACCGGGGAGCTGTTTTTT	TRBV24-1	TRBD1	TRBJ2-2	14	many
CASSLRITGQTSDTEAFF	TGTGCCAGCTCACTACGGATTACGGGACAGACGTCTGACACTGAAGCTTTCTTT	TRBV18	TRBD1	TRBJ1-1	18	few
CAIEGGGDEQFF	TGTGCCATCGAGGGCGGCGGGGATGAGCAGTTCTTC	TRBV2	-	TRBJ2-1	12	many
CASLAGSNQPQHF	TGTGCCAGCCTCGCCGGGAGCAATCAGCCCCAGCATTTT	TRBV18	-	TRBJ1-5	13	-
CATSQTAGGRTDTQYF	TGCGCCACCAGCCAAACGGCTGGCGGCCGCACAGATACGCAGTATTTT	TRBV5-1	-	TRBJ2-3	16	few
CASSQAFRGGYTF	TGTGCCAGCAGCCAAGCGTTCAGGGGCGGCTACACCTTC	TRBV3-1	-	TRBJ1-2	13	many
CSARGQGVNTGELFF	TGCAGTGCTAGAGGACAGGGCGTTAACACCGGGGAGCTGTTTTTT	TRBV20-1	TRBD1	TRBJ2-2	15	many
CASSLIAGMSYNEQFF	TGTGCCAGCAGCCTGATAGCGGGTATGTCCTACAATGAGCAGTTCTTC	TRBV6-4	TRBD2	TRBJ2-1	16	-
CASRDRDRNEQFF	TGTGCCAGCAGGGACAGGGATAGGAATGAGCAGTTCTTC	TRBV11-3	TRBD1	TRBJ2-1	13	many